The rows below give T cell receptor beta chains drawn from one sample of a study of post-analysis software for immune sequencing data. TCRdb reprocessed the PCR reads via MiXCR and lists one record per CDR3 protein. This sample yields over 300,000 distinct CDR3 sequences, of which around 37% are seen a single time; about an eighth belongs to the top ten. The specimen was blood. These receptors were collected from a girl aged 5 to 17 with multiple sclerosis. Both conserved end residues are part of each CDR3. A D gene is named only where the DNA matches it firmly. Expanded clones get a size class; other rows say once, few or many, or leave the size out.

DNA,CDR3,V,size,D,J
TGCAGCGTTGATCCCACAGGGGGTTTAATCAAGGAGCAGTTCTTC,CSVDPTGGLIKEQFF,TRBV29-1,few,TRBD1,TRBJ2-1
TGCGCCAGCAGCTTCGGACAGGGGGCGGACGGGGAGCTGTTTTTT,CASSFGQGADGELFF,TRBV5-1,-,TRBD1,TRBJ2-2
TGTGCCAGCAGCCCCCGGGGGGGGCATACCCGGGGAGATACGCAGTATTTT,CASSPRGGHTRGDTQYF,TRBV7-2,-,TRBD2,TRBJ2-3
TGTGCCAGCAGTTTAAAGGCTAGCGGGGTCGGTGAGCAGTTCTTC,CASSLKASGVGEQFF,TRBV27,few,TRBD2,TRBJ2-1
TGTGCCATCAGTGTTCGACTAGCGGGGGCCGCGGAGGGGGCAGATACGCAGTATTTT,CAISVRLAGAAEGADTQYF,TRBV10-3,few,TRBD2,TRBJ2-3
TGTGCCAGCAGCTGGGACGGAAGATCGCGGGAGACCCAGTACTTC,CASSWDGRSRETQYF,TRBV5-4,-,-,TRBJ2-5
TGTGCCATCAGAGGACAGGTTGGGCTGAACACTGAAGCTTTCTTT,CAIRGQVGLNTEAFF,TRBV10-3,few,TRBD1,TRBJ1-1
TGTGCCAGCAGTCTAGCGGGGGCTAAAAAAGAGACCCAGTACTTC,CASSLAGAKKETQYF,TRBV3-1,-,TRBD2,TRBJ2-5
TGTGCCAGCAGTCCGGCGCGAACAGGGCGGTACAATGAGCAGTTCTTC,CASSPARTGRYNEQFF,TRBV27,-,-,TRBJ2-1
TGTGCCAGCAGCCGGACAGGGGGATCGTTTTACAATGAGCAGTTCTTC,CASSRTGGSFYNEQFF,TRBV12-3/TRBV12-4,-,TRBD1,TRBJ2-1
TGCGCCAGCAACACTGAGGGGGGGACTAATGAAAAACTGTTTTTT,CASNTEGGTNEKLFF,TRBV5-1,-,-,TRBJ1-4
TGCGCCAGCAGCCAAGGGCTAGCGGGGAACACCGGGGAGCTGTTTTTT,CASSQGLAGNTGELFF,TRBV4-3,-,TRBD2,TRBJ2-2
TGTGCCAGCAGTCCCCGGACAGACAAAAATCAGCCCCAGCATTTT,CASSPRTDKNQPQHF,TRBV12-3/TRBV12-4,-,-,TRBJ1-5
TGTGCCAGCAGCTCGGACAGGAACACTGAAGCTTTCTTT,CASSSDRNTEAFF,TRBV7-3,few,-,TRBJ1-1
TGTGCCAGCAGGATGGGGCAGTATAATTCACCCCGCCACTTT,CASRMGQYNSPRHF,TRBV13,-,-,TRBJ1-6
TGCAGCGTTGAGAGAGGCGAGCACCTCACAGATACGCAGTATTTT,CSVERGEHLTDTQYF,TRBV29-1,few,-,TRBJ2-3
TGTGCCAGCTCACCACCGAACTCGGCGAGTGAAAAACTGTTTTTT,CASSPPNSASEKLFF,TRBV18,-,-,TRBJ1-4
TGTGCCAGCAACGGACAGGGGGCGAACTATGGCTACACCTTC,CASNGQGANYGYTF,TRBV2,-,TRBD1,TRBJ1-2
TGTACCAGCAGTTTCAACTATGGCTACACCTTC,CTSSFNYGYTF,TRBV6-2/TRBV6-3,-,-,TRBJ1-2
TGCAGTGCCATTTGGGACCCACAAGAGACCCAGTACTTC,CSAIWDPQETQYF,TRBV20-1,few,-,TRBJ2-5
TGCAGCGTTGAAGGGACAGGAGCAGATACGCAGTATTTT,CSVEGTGADTQYF,TRBV29-1,-,TRBD1,TRBJ2-3
TGCAGTGCTAGAAGGGACATGTTTGGAACTGAAGCTTTCTTT,CSARRDMFGTEAFF,TRBV20-1,-,-,TRBJ1-1
TGCGCCAGACATGGTGGGTCCGACTCCTACAATGAGCAGTTCTTC,CARHGGSDSYNEQFF,TRBV5-1,-,-,TRBJ2-1
TGTGCCAGCAGCCCGAGTGTGAGCGGTAGTTATGAGACCCAGTACTTC,CASSPSVSGSYETQYF,TRBV7-9,few,-,TRBJ2-5
TGTGCCATCGGGAGAGACAGAGGGGAGGCCTTCTCCGGGGCCAACGTCCTGACTTTC,CAIGRDRGEAFSGANVLTF,TRBV10-3,-,-,TRBJ2-6
TGCGCCAGCAGCTTGGGTCGACGTAGTGTTTCAGATACGCAGTATTTT,CASSLGRRSVSDTQYF,TRBV5-1,-,-,TRBJ2-3
TGCGCCAGCAGCTTAAGAGGCCCTACTTATAATTCACCCCTCCACTTT,CASSLRGPTYNSPLHF,TRBV5-1,-,-,TRBJ1-6
TGCGCCGCCTCCACAGCCCGAGGGGATGGCTACACCTTC,CAASTARGDGYTF,TRBV5-1,few,-,TRBJ1-2
TGTGCCAGCAGGTCTGACGGGCCCAGCGGCTACACCTTC,CASRSDGPSGYTF,TRBV12-3/TRBV12-4,-,-,TRBJ1-2
TGTGCCAGCACCTTACTTGCAGGAGGCTCCTACAATGAGCAGTTCTTC,CASTLLAGGSYNEQFF,TRBV3-1,-,-,TRBJ2-1
TGTGCCAGCAGCGATCGGTACAGGGACAAAGAGACCCAGTACTTC,CASSDRYRDKETQYF,TRBV12-3/TRBV12-4,many,-,TRBJ2-5
TGTGCCACCAGCAGAGTTAGGGGTGGGGGGCCCAATGAGCAGTTCTTC,CATSRVRGGGPNEQFF,TRBV15,few,-,TRBJ2-1
TGTGCCAGCGGGGAACTCAGGGGGCGGGAGCAGTACTTC,CASGELRGREQYF,TRBV6-6,-,TRBD1,TRBJ2-7
TGTGCCAGCAGCTTAGGACCCACATACCAAGAGACCCAGTACTTC,CASSLGPTYQETQYF,TRBV7-2,-,-,TRBJ2-5
TGCAGTGCTAGAGGGACAGCGGCTCTATCGTATAATTCACCCCTCCACTTT,CSARGTAALSYNSPLHF,TRBV20-1,few,-,TRBJ1-6
TGTGCCAGCAGTTTGGAACGGGACCTAACCTACGAGCGGTACTTC,CASSLERDLTYERYF,TRBV12-3/TRBV12-4,-,-,TRBJ2-7
TGTGCCTTCAGCTTAGACAGGGATGGGGATGAAGCTTTCTTT,CAFSLDRDGDEAFF,TRBV10-3,once,TRBD1,TRBJ1-1
TGTGCCAGCTCATGGAGTCCGGTGTCGGACTACTCATCAACCCAGTACTTC,CASSWSPVSDYSSTQYF,TRBV18,few,-,TRBJ2-5
TGTGCCAGCAGTCCTCCGGGACTAGCGGGGTTCTACGAGCAGTACTTC,CASSPPGLAGFYEQYF,TRBV12-3/TRBV12-4,-,TRBD2,TRBJ2-7
TGCAGTGGAGGGGCCCAGCCCACAGATACGCAGTATTTT,CSGGAQPTDTQYF,TRBV20-1,-,-,TRBJ2-3
TGTGCCAGCAGTTCGCGGGGGACACCGAATGAAAAACTGTTTTTT,CASSSRGTPNEKLFF,TRBV12-3/TRBV12-4,few,-,TRBJ1-4
TGTGCCATCGGGGGCCCCCAAGAGACCCAGTACTTC,CAIGGPQETQYF,TRBV10-3,few,-,TRBJ2-5
TGCGCCAGCAGCTTGGCGGCGACAGGGGGAGGAACCGGGGAGCTGTTTTTT,CASSLAATGGGTGELFF,TRBV5-1,-,TRBD1,TRBJ2-2